This T cell receptor beta chain was sequenced during a study of vaccination and CD4 T cells after COVID-19. Study background: Investigators drew the post-COVID samples a median approximately 100 days after diagnosis, with a range of 35 to 161.

CDR1 SGHTA and CDR2 FQGTGA come from the germline V gene. The CDR3 length is 15 residues. V dropped 1 base and J dropped 10; count of bases not matched to a gene: 4. Study-wide results and caveats: Reactive clonotype counts went from median about 20 after infection to some 40 after vaccination, nonsignificantly.

Sequencing of cultured CD4+ T cell DNA used the Oncomine TCR Beta short-read assay. TCRdb re-called the PCR reads with MiXCR, one entry per CDR3 protein. The sample has about 9,200 distinct CDR3 sequences, less than 75% seen once; the top ten hold over 15%. Treatment reported: approximately 9-day PBMC culture with coronavirus spike peptide pools or control peptides (ViraFEST assay). Negative selection enriched CD4+ T cells from cultures at more than 9 days. Concerning this clonotype: Its antigen is as yet unknown.

The TCR was taken from a human donor who had recovered from COVID-19. The chain links TRBV7-3 to TRBJ1-6, with 10 bases aligning to TRBD1. Sample: CD4+ T cells from blood, cultured in vitro. DNA for the CDR3: TGTGCCAGCAGCTTAAGACAGGGGGCCGGATCACCCCTCCACTTT. It is translated as CASSLRQGAGSPLHF.